A selection of T cell receptor beta chains follows, all from one sample in a study of T cell changes during pregnancy in multiple sclerosis. Clones were sequenced by immunoSEQ multiplex PCR, and TCRdb holds only the in-frame ones, with some missing. The sample records roughly 42,000 clones, 88% being singletons. Source: CD4+ T cells from peripheral blood mononuclear cells, taken in the second trimester of pregnancy. The receptors stem from a female donor with multiple sclerosis, enrolled in a pregnancy study. Both conserved end residues are part of each CDR3. The order of the fields is V gene, clone size, D gene, J gene, CDR3 protein, CDR3 DNA. A D gene is named only where the DNA matches it firmly. Clone sizes are given selectively: once, few, many, or a class where the clone is expanded.

V: TRBV29-1
size: .
D: TRBD1
J: TRBJ2-3
CDR3: CSVGLGTATDTQYF
DNA: TGCAGCGTTGGCCTTGGGACAGCCACAGATACGCAGTATTTT

V: TRBV30
size: .
D: TRBD2
J: TRBJ2-1
CDR3: CAWGTSGISNEQFF
DNA: TGTGCCTGGGGAACTAGCGGGATAAGCAATGAGCAGTTCTTC

V: TRBV2
size: .
D: .
J: TRBJ2-2
CDR3: CASRVTSPGELFF
DNA: TGTGCCAGCAGGGTTACTAGCCCCGGGGAGCTGTTTTTT

V: TRBV7-3
size: .
D: .
J: TRBJ2-2
CDR3: CASSREPTTGELFF
DNA: TGTGCCAGCAGCCGGGAGCCCACCACCGGGGAGCTGTTTTTT

V: TRBV5-1
size: .
D: .
J: TRBJ2-5
CDR3: CASSLAQQTQETQYF
DNA: TGCGCCAGCAGCTTGGCCCAACAGACCCAAGAGACCCAGTACTTC

V: TRBV1
size: .
D: .
J: TRBJ1-5
CDR3: CTSSQEKTAYSNQPQHF
DNA: TGCACCAGCAGCCAAGAAAAGACAGCTTATAGCAATCAGCCCCAGCATTTT

V: TRBV11-2
size: .
D: .
J: TRBJ2-3
CDR3: CASSHQRVRLATDTQYF
DNA: TGTGCCAGCAGCCACCAACGGGTTCGGCTAGCGACAGATACGCAGTATTTT

V: TRBV7-8
size: .
D: .
J: TRBJ2-5
CDR3: CASSFRMQETQYF
DNA: TGTGCCAGCAGCTTCCGTATGCAAGAGACCCAGTACTTC

V: TRBV5-1
size: .
D: TRBD2
J: TRBJ2-5
CDR3: CASSLAGLAGAETQYF
DNA: TGCGCCAGCAGCTTGGCCGGCCTAGCGGGAGCGGAGACCCAGTACTTC

V: TRBV5-1
size: .
D: TRBD2
J: TRBJ2-7
CDR3: CASSRLPSGSYEQYF
DNA: TGCGCCAGCAGCCGACTCCCTAGCGGGAGCTACGAGCAGTACTTC

V: TRBV11-3
size: .
D: .
J: TRBJ2-3
CDR3: CASSLKRTDTQYF
DNA: TGTGCCAGCAGCTTAAAGCGGACAGATACGCAGTATTTT

V: TRBV2
size: .
D: .
J: TRBJ1-4
CDR3: CASSGRGTGNEKLFF
DNA: TGTGCCAGCAGTGGGCGCGGGACCGGTAATGAAAAACTGTTTTTT

V: TRBV9
size: .
D: TRBD2
J: TRBJ2-7
CDR3: CASSVGITSGTYEQYF
DNA: TGTGCCAGCAGCGTAGGCATAACTAGCGGGACCTACGAGCAGTACTTC

V: TRBV30
size: .
D: TRBD1
J: TRBJ1-1
CDR3: CAWSVGGQAEAFF
DNA: TGTGCCTGGAGTGTCGGGGGACAGGCTGAAGCTTTCTTT

V: TRBV7-2
size: .
D: TRBD1
J: TRBJ1-1
CDR3: CASSLGTGARGDTEAFF
DNA: TGTGCCAGCAGCTTAGGGACAGGGGCTCGGGGGGACACTGAAGCTTTCTTT

V: TRBV9
size: medium-sized
D: .
J: TRBJ1-5
CDR3: CASSVLTDYSNQPQHF
DNA: TGTGCCAGCAGCGTATTAACAGATTATAGCAATCAGCCCCAGCATTTT

V: TRBV25-1
size: .
D: .
J: TRBJ1-4
CDR3: CASSEGGGLLGEKLFF
DNA: TGTGCCAGCAGTGAAGGGGGGGGCCTACTCGGGGAAAAACTGTTTTTT

V: TRBV7-9
size: .
D: .
J: TRBJ1-5
CDR3: CASSPHAGGNNQPQHF
DNA: TGTGCCAGCAGCCCGCACGCGGGGGGTAACAATCAGCCCCAGCATTTT

V: TRBV5-4
size: .
D: TRBD1
J: TRBJ2-5
CDR3: CASSLPTGGRETQYF
DNA: TGTGCCAGCAGCTTACCGACAGGGGGAAGAGAGACCCAGTACTTC

V: TRBV18
size: .
D: .
J: TRBJ2-3
CDR3: CAGRSTDTQYF
DNA: TGTGCCGGCCGAAGCACAGATACGCAGTATTTT

V: TRBV28
size: .
D: .
J: TRBJ1-5
CDR3: CASSLIGGGQPQHF
DNA: TGTGCCAGCAGTTTAATAGGGGGAGGGCAGCCCCAGCATTTT

V: TRBV28
size: .
D: .
J: TRBJ2-3
CDR3: CASRRGGASTDTQYF
DNA: TGTGCCAGCAGGAGAGGGGGAGCTAGCACAGATACGCAGTATTTT

V: TRBV6-6
size: .
D: TRBD2
J: TRBJ2-1
CDR3: CASSRTSGNEQFF
DNA: TGTGCCAGCAGCCGGACTAGCGGGAATGAGCAGTTCTTC

V: TRBV7-8
size: .
D: TRBD2
J: TRBJ2-1
CDR3: CASSFGVAGANEQFF
DNA: TGTGCCAGCAGCTTCGGGGTAGCGGGAGCAAACGAGCAGTTCTTC

V: TRBV19
size: .
D: .
J: TRBJ2-6
CDR3: CASSIRGFSGANVLTF
DNA: TGTGCCAGTAGTATTCGAGGGTTCTCTGGGGCCAACGTCCTGACTTTC

V: TRBV7-9
size: few
D: .
J: TRBJ2-5
CDR3: CASSYSRREETQYF
DNA: TGTGCCAGCAGCTATAGCCGGAGAGAAGAGACCCAGTACTTC

V: TRBV5-1
size: .
D: TRBD1
J: TRBJ2-1
CDR3: CASSPRPGQGAYEQFF
DNA: TGCGCCAGCAGCCCGCGACCGGGACAGGGGGCATATGAGCAGTTCTTC

V: TRBV7-2
size: .
D: .
J: TRBJ1-1
CDR3: CASSGRTPSEAFF
DNA: TGTGCCAGCAGCGGAAGGACACCCTCTGAAGCTTTCTTT

V: TRBV5-4
size: .
D: .
J: TRBJ1-3
CDR3: CASSSRGHSGNTIYF
DNA: TGTGCCAGCAGCTCCCGTGGGCATAGTGGAAACACCATATATTTT

V: TRBV18
size: .
D: TRBD2
J: TRBJ2-3
CDR3: CASSLKVAGVGTDTQYF
DNA: TGTGCCAGCTCGCTCAAGGTGGCGGGAGTTGGCACAGATACGCAGTATTTT

V: TRBV5-6
size: .
D: TRBD1
J: TRBJ1-2
CDR3: CASSSSGTGGINGYTF
DNA: TGTGCCAGCAGCTCCAGCGGAACAGGGGGCATTAATGGCTACACCTTC

V: TRBV6-1
size: .
D: TRBD2
J: TRBJ2-1
CDR3: CASSAISGSNEQFF
DNA: TGTGCCAGCAGTGCGATTAGCGGGAGCAATGAGCAGTTCTTC

V: TRBV19
size: medium-sized
D: TRBD1
J: TRBJ1-5
CDR3: CASNLGTGTNQPQHF
DNA: TGTGCCAGTAATTTGGGGACAGGGACAAATCAGCCCCAGCATTTT

V: TRBV7-2
size: .
D: TRBD2
J: TRBJ2-1
CDR3: CASSLALAGAYNEQFF
DNA: TGTGCCAGCAGCTTAGCGCTAGCGGGAGCCTACAATGAGCAGTTCTTC

V: TRBV5-1
size: .
D: TRBD1
J: TRBJ2-7
CDR3: CASTLRSGTGQEQYF
DNA: TGCGCCAGCACCTTGAGGTCCGGGACAGGGCAGGAGCAGTACTTC

V: TRBV4-2
size: .
D: .
J: TRBJ2-1
CDR3: CASSRKPAGGVNYNEQFF
DNA: TGTGCCAGCAGCCGCAAACCTGCGGGCGGGGTAAACTACAATGAGCAGTTCTTC

V: TRBV19
size: .
D: TRBD1
J: TRBJ2-7
CDR3: CASSLTGQGFNEQYF
DNA: TGTGCCAGTAGTTTGACGGGACAGGGCTTCAACGAGCAGTACTTC

V: TRBV30
size: .
D: TRBD2
J: TRBJ2-7
CDR3: CAWSSLAGSYEQYF
DNA: TGTGCCTGGAGCTCACTAGCGGGAAGCTACGAGCAGTACTTC

V: TRBV4-2
size: .
D: .
J: TRBJ1-4
CDR3: CASTPVEGSHEKLFF
DNA: TGTGCCAGCACCCCGGTGGAGGGTAGTCATGAAAAACTGTTTTTT

V: TRBV2
size: .
D: .
J: TRBJ1-5
CDR3: CASSRGRDQPQHF
DNA: TGTGCCAGCAGTCGAGGCCGGGATCAGCCCCAGCATTTT

V: TRBV7-8
size: .
D: .
J: TRBJ1-5
CDR3: CASSRTALQPQHF
DNA: TGTGCCAGCAGCCGGACAGCTCTACAGCCCCAGCATTTT

V: TRBV19
size: .
D: TRBD2
J: TRBJ2-3
CDR3: CASSTPSSGTRSTDTQYF
DNA: TGTGCCAGTAGTACCCCTTCATCCGGGACTAGGTCCACAGATACGCAGTATTTT

V: TRBV2
size: .
D: .
J: TRBJ1-5
CDR3: CASTQGLHQPQHF
DNA: TGTGCCAGCACACAGGGCTTACATCAGCCCCAGCATTTT

V: TRBV6-6
size: once
D: .
J: TRBJ2-1
CDR3: CASSPSDWNEQFF
DNA: TGTGCCAGCAGTCCGTCGGACTGGAATGAGCAGTTCTTC

V: TRBV28
size: .
D: TRBD2
J: TRBJ2-3
CDR3: CASSSPALAGVTDTQYF
DNA: TGTGCCAGCAGTTCGCCGGCACTAGCGGGAGTCACAGATACGCAGTATTTT

V: TRBV28
size: .
D: TRBD2
J: TRBJ2-7
CDR3: CASSLPKREWSYEQYF
DNA: TGTGCCAGCAGTCTCCCAAAGCGGGAGTGGTCCTACGAGCAGTACTTC

V: TRBV6-4
size: .
D: .
J: TRBJ2-7
CDR3: CASSVYDSSHEQYF
DNA: TGTGCCAGCAGTGTTTACGACTCTTCCCACGAGCAGTACTTC

V: TRBV9
size: once
D: TRBD1
J: TRBJ1-4
CDR3: CASSVSGTGLEKLFF
DNA: TGTGCCAGCAGCGTTTCCGGGACAGGGTTAGAAAAACTGTTTTTT

V: TRBV7-3
size: .
D: TRBD2
J: TRBJ2-2
CDR3: CASSQGTSGRARTGELFF
DNA: TGTGCCAGCAGCCAAGGGACTAGCGGGAGGGCCCGTACCGGGGAGCTGTTTTTT